This TCR beta chain was sequenced in a study of cytomegalovirus exposure and HLA in healthy donors. Study-level information: The same platform was used for the 90 to 150 validation repertoires as for the roughly 730 first-cohort repertoires, as reported in a later analysis. The study's findings and limits: As confirmed in vitro, a few CMV-associated chains were specific for CMV antigens. The study listed some 160 cytomegalovirus-associated TCR beta chains.

Method: immunoSEQ multiplex PCR; TCRdb's copy keeps in-frame clones and lacks some. The sample consists of over 50,000 clones, 80% to 95% of them appearing once. J was trimmed by 14 bases and V by 1 base; bases with no gene match: 9. Germline CDR1 is GTSNPN and CDR2 is SVGIG (reference sequence). The CDR3 is made up of 12 amino acids. Worth noting for this clone: Its antigen is not known. The sample holds other DNA sequences that translate to the same CDR3.

The chain employs TRBV30 and TRBJ1-2; TRBD1 matches 8 bases. The sequence was obtained from a man between 18 and 29 years old in good health and CMV-seropositive. The sample taken for sequencing was PBMCs. The CDR3 protein is CAWSEQGVAYTF. CDR3 nucleotide sequence: TGTGCCTGGAGTGAACAGGGGGTGGCGTATACCTTC.